This T cell receptor beta chain is from a study of blood T cell repertoires in COVID-19. Study information: The origin of the acute and convalescent COVID-19 samples was the United States, Italy and Spain. From T cells, B-cell-depleted T cells, or PBMCs came the material, which was cDNA or gDNA.

The CDR3 runs 14 residues. Trimming pared 7 bases from V and 3 bases from J, leaving 13 bases between. Germline V gene lookup returns CDR1 MDHEN and CDR2 SYDVKM. Per the study methods: Amplification of reference gene primers provided the estimated nucleated cell counts. Produced via immunoSEQ multiplex PCR; TCRdb's table is partial and in-frame only. Clone size and V and J calls were adopted from that table, with D and trimming inferred from the DNA. The sample records more than 60,000 clones, 90% being singletons. V gene TRBV28 combines with J gene TRBJ1-5; D ambiguous. Sequenced input: peripheral blood. The TCR sequence derives from a woman of 80 years or more with active or convalescent COVID-19. DNA of the CDR3: TGTGCCAGCACCGGAGGGTCTAACAATCAGCCCCAGCATTTT. Protein: CASTGGSNNQPQHF.